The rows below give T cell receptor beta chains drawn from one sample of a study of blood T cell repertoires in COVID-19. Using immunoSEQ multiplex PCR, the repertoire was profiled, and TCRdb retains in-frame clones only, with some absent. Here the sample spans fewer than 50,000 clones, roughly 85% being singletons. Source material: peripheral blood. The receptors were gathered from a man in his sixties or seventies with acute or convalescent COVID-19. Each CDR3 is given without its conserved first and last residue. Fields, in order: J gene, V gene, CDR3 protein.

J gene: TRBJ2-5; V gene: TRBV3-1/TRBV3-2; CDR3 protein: ASSQGREETQY
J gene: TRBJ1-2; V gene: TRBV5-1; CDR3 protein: ASSLLGQGLGGYT
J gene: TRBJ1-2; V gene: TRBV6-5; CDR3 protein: ASGPTGSGYGYT
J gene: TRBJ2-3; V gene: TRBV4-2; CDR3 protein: ASSRSGGPSLDTQY
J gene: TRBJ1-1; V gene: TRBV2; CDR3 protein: ASSDNDIEAF
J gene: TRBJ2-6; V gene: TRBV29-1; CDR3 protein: SVDSGQGLSGANVLT
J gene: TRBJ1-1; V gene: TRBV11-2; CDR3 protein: ASSLESGNTEAF
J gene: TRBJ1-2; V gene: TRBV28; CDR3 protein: ASSLREGAAYGYT
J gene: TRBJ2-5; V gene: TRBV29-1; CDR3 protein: SVESGSTETQY
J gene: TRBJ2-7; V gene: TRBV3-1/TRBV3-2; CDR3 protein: ASSQGGTYEQY
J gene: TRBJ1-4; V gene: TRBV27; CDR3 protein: ASSLEWQGEEKLF
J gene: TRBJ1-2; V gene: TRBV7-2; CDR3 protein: ASSSGQGAGWGYT
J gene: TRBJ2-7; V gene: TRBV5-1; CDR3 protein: ASSLGRGARYEQY
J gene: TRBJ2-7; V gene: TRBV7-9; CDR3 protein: ASSLDRVYSYEQY
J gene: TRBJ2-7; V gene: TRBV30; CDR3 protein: AWALPGLAFSYEQY
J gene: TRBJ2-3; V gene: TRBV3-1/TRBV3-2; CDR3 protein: ASSPGLAGVTSTDTQY
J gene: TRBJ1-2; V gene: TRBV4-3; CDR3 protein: ASSQDPEGRRSGYT
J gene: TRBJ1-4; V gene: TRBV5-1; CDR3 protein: ASTAGGRGDEKLF
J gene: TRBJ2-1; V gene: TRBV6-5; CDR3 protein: ASNLSGGYNEQF
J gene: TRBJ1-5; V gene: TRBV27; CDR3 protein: ASSVFYQDSPQH
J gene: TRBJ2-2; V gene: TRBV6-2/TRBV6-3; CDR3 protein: ASSFGGRNTGELF
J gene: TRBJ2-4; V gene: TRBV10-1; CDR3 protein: ASIPPSRTGENIQY
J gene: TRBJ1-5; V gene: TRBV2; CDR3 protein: ASSTQGRNQPQH
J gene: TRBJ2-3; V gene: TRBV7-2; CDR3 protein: ASSSTSTDTQY
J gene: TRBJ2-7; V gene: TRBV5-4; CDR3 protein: ASSRGQGDFEQY
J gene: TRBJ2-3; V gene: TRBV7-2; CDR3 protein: ASSPPDQRGITDTQY
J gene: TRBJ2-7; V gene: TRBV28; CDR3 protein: ASSPGTLIYEQY
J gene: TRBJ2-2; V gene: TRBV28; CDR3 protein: ASSSLTGELF
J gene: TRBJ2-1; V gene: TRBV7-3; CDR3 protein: ASRADAGGEQF
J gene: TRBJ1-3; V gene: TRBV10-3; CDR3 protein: AIEDRDSGNTIY
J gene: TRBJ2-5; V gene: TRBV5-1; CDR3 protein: ASSREGETQY
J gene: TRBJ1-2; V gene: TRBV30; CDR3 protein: AWSVGGAGSYGYT
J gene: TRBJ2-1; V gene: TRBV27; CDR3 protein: ASNHAYRWRGGRNEQF
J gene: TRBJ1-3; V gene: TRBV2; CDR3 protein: ASSAGQGERRNTIY
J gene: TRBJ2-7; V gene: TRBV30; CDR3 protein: AWGKTGQINYEQY
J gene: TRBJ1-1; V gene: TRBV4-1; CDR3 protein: ASSLERLNTEAF
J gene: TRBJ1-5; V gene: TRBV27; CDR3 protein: ASSPQGEPQH
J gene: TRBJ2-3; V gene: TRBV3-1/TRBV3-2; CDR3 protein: ASSRYPDTQY
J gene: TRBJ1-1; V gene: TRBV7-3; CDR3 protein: ASSFQGNTEAF
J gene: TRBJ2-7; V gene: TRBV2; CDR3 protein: ASSDWTSSYEQY
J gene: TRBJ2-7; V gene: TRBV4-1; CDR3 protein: ASSQDRASGVSYEQY